These T cell receptor beta chains were read from a single sample in a study of blood T cell repertoires in COVID-19. The protocol was immunoSEQ multiplex PCR, while the TCRdb copy is restricted to in-frame clones and leaves out a portion. The repertoire includes some 670,000 clones, more than 80% of them detected once, and around 0.3% sits in the top ten. Material for sequencing was peripheral blood. The receptors were sampled from a woman under 30 with acute or convalescent COVID-19. CDR3s include the opening cysteine and the closing phenylalanine or tryptophan. D genes are given only for firm matches. Part of the rows lack a size; the others show once, few, many or a class for expanded clones.

J gene | clone size | D gene | V gene | CDR3 DNA | CDR3 protein
TRBJ2-1 | NA | TRBD1 | TRBV11-3 | TGTGCCAGCAGCTCGTGGACAGGGGCGAGCAATGAGCAGTTCTTC | CASSSWTGASNEQFF
TRBJ1-5 | NA | NA | TRBV19 | TGTGCCAGTAGTATTGAGGTTGCTCAGCCCCAGCATTTT | CASSIEVAQPQHF
TRBJ1-4 | NA | TRBD1 | TRBV10-3 | TGTGCCATCAGTGTGACAGGGGTTGATGAAAAACTGTTTTTT | CAISVTGVDEKLFF
TRBJ2-7 | NA | TRBD1 | TRBV4-3 | TGCGCCAGCAGCCACAGGGGGTCCTACGAGCAGTACTTC | CASSHRGSYEQYF
TRBJ2-2 | NA | NA | TRBV19 | TGTGCCGGACTCTCTCCCAACACCGGGGAGCTGTTTTTT | CAGLSPNTGELFF
TRBJ1-1 | NA | TRBD1 | TRBV19 | TGTGCCAGTAGTACTCGACAGGGGGCGATGAACACTGAAGCTTTCTTT | CASSTRQGAMNTEAFF
TRBJ1-1 | NA | TRBD1 | TRBV24-1 | TGTGCCACCTCCCCCGAGGGGACAGTAGCTTTCTTT | CATSPEGTVAFF
TRBJ1-2 | few | TRBD1 | TRBV19 | TGTGCCAGCTCCAGGGGGACCTATGGCTACACCTTC | CASSRGTYGYTF
TRBJ1-1 | NA | NA | TRBV12-3/TRBV12-4 | TGTGCCAGCAGTTCGGGGGATTTCACTGAAGCTTTCTTT | CASSSGDFTEAFF
TRBJ1-2 | NA | NA | TRBV2 | TGTGCCAGCAGGGCCTTGTCGGGTAGTCCTAACTATGGCTACACCTTC | CASRALSGSPNYGYTF
TRBJ1-6 | NA | TRBD1 | TRBV5-1 | TGCGCCAGCAGCTCCGGGACAGGGGCTTCACCCCTCCACTTT | CASSSGTGASPLHF
TRBJ2-7 | NA | TRBD1 | TRBV4-3 | TGCGCCAGCAGCCAAGATCGCGGACAGGGGTACGAGCAGTACTTC | CASSQDRGQGYEQYF
TRBJ2-3 | NA | TRBD2 | TRBV4-1 | TGCGCCAGCAGGGGAGGGCTAGCGGGGGGTCCTAGCACAGATACGCAGTATTTT | CASRGGLAGGPSTDTQYF
TRBJ2-5 | NA | NA | TRBV4-2 | TGTGCCAGCAGTAAAACAGGCCCGGGGGTGGAGACCCAGTACTTC | CASSKTGPGVETQYF
TRBJ1-3 | once | TRBD1 | TRBV19 | TGTGCCAGTAGGGACACACAGGGGTGGTCCCCCTTTTCCTCTGGAAACACCATATATTTT | CASRDTQGWSPFSSGNTIYF
TRBJ1-5 | NA | TRBD1 | TRBV7-9 | TGTGCCAGCAGCTTCGGGACAGGGCACAATCAGCCCCAGCATTTT | CASSFGTGHNQPQHF
TRBJ1-2 | NA | NA | TRBV6-5 | TGTGCCAGCAGCGGGCCAAGGACGGCGAGGGATGGCTACACCTTC | CASSGPRTARDGYTF
TRBJ1-2 | NA | NA | TRBV6-2/TRBV6-3 | TGTGCCAGCAGTTACTATGGGCAAAACTATGGCTACACCTTC | CASSYYGQNYGYTF
TRBJ1-2 | NA | NA | TRBV2 | TGTGCCAGCAGTGAAGCGAATGGCGGAGGGCCCGACTACACCTTC | CASSEANGGGPDYTF
TRBJ1-1 | NA | TRBD1 | TRBV19 | TGTGCCAGTAGTACCAAACCGGGACAGTCAGAAGCTTTCTTT | CASSTKPGQSEAFF
TRBJ1-5 | NA | TRBD1 | TRBV19 | TGTGCCAGTAGTATAGGACAGGGGGCTAACAATCAGCCCCAGCATTTT | CASSIGQGANNQPQHF
TRBJ1-5 | NA | NA | TRBV24-1 | TGTGCCACCAGTGATTTGAGCGGGAATCAGCCCCAGCATTTT | CATSDLSGNQPQHF
TRBJ1-1 | NA | NA | TRBV6-5 | TGTGCCAGCAGTTATAGTAGAAATATGAACACTGAAGCTTTCTTT | CASSYSRNMNTEAFF
TRBJ2-7 | NA | TRBD1 | TRBV19 | TGTGCCAGTATGAATGCCTGGGACAGCTCCAATTACGAGCAGTACTTC | CASMNAWDSSNYEQYF
TRBJ2-3 | NA | NA | TRBV4-1 | TGCGCCAGCAGCCCCAGTAATCCCACAGATACGCAGTATTTT | CASSPSNPTDTQYF
TRBJ2-1 | NA | TRBD1 | TRBV9 | TGTGCCAGCAGCGCCGGATACCGGGACAGACAATACAATGAGCAGTTCTTC | CASSAGYRDRQYNEQFF
TRBJ1-2 | NA | NA | TRBV6-2/TRBV6-3 | TGTGCCAGCAGTAACCTACTTGGGCCAGCCCCCCACGTCTATGGCTACACCTTC | CASSNLLGPAPHVYGYTF
TRBJ1-4 | NA | NA | TRBV9 | TGTGCCAGCAGCGTAGGCGCAACTAATGAAAAACTGTTTTTT | CASSVGATNEKLFF
TRBJ1-5 | few | TRBD1 | TRBV19 | TGTGCCAGTAGTAAGACAGGGAGCAATCAGCCCCAGCATTTT | CASSKTGSNQPQHF
TRBJ1-1 | NA | NA | TRBV11-2 | TGTGCCAGCAGCCAGGGGAGGGGATGGACAGACCCTATTGAAGCTTTCTTT | CASSQGRGWTDPIEAFF
TRBJ2-2 | NA | TRBD2 | TRBV19 | TGTGCCAGTAGTATCAAGTCTAGCGGGGGGGCCGGGGAGCTGTTTTTT | CASSIKSSGGAGELFF
TRBJ1-1 | NA | NA | TRBV2 | TGTGCCAGTCTAGGGAGTACTGAAGCTTTCTTT | CASLGSTEAFF
TRBJ2-2 | NA | NA | TRBV6-4 | TGTGCCAGCAGTGCCGGGACTACCGGGGAGCTGTTTTTT | CASSAGTTGELFF
TRBJ1-4 | NA | NA | TRBV7-9 | TGTGCCAGCAGCTTAGCCCCAGGGTTGCCTAATGAAAAACTGTTTTTT | CASSLAPGLPNEKLFF
TRBJ2-3 | NA | NA | TRBV6-5 | TGTGCCAGCACAGGGTCCTCCACAGATACGCAGTATTTT | CASTGSSTDTQYF
TRBJ2-3 | NA | TRBD1 | TRBV28 | TGTGCCAGCAGTGGGACAGCGACAGATACGCAGTATTTT | CASSGTATDTQYF
TRBJ1-2 | NA | NA | TRBV27 | TGTGCCAGAGTGCCTGAAAAAGGGGAAACAGAATTGAAGGCTAACTATGGCTACACCTTC | CARVPEKGETELKANYGYTF
TRBJ1-2 | few | TRBD1 | TRBV3-1/TRBV3-2 | TGTGCCAGCAGCCCTGGGACAGATAACTATGGCTACACCTTC | CASSPGTDNYGYTF
TRBJ1-2 | NA | NA | TRBV18 | TGTGCCAGCTCACCACTTATGGGCAGGGTGAATGATGGCTACACCTTC | CASSPLMGRVNDGYTF
TRBJ2-1 | NA | NA | TRBV6-6 | TGTGCCAGCAGTTACTCATTGCCGAGCTCCTACAATGAGCAGTTCTTC | CASSYSLPSSYNEQFF
TRBJ2-1 | NA | TRBD2 | TRBV2 | TGTGCCAGCAGTGAAACCCCTAGCGGGGGGTTAGAGCAGTTCTTC | CASSETPSGGLEQFF
TRBJ2-3 | NA | NA | TRBV3-1/TRBV3-2 | TGTGCCAGCAACCGTAGACGGGGGAAGTCAGATACGCAGTATTTT | CASNRRRGKSDTQYF
TRBJ2-2 | NA | TRBD2 | TRBV2 | TGTGCCAGCAGAGCCGGACTAGCGGGGGGGTCCGGGGAGCTGTTTTTT | CASRAGLAGGSGELFF
TRBJ1-2 | NA | TRBD1 | TRBV5-1 | TGCGCCAGCAGTTCTGGACAGGACAGCTATGGCTACACCTTC | CASSSGQDSYGYTF
TRBJ2-2 | once | TRBD1 | TRBV5-6 | TGTGCCAGCAGCCCTAACCGGGACAGGGCATTGCCCGGGGAGCTGTTTTTT | CASSPNRDRALPGELFF
TRBJ1-6 | NA | TRBD1 | TRBV5-1 | TGCGCCAGCAGCTTGGATTGGGACAGGGCGGGTTCACCCCTCCACTTT | CASSLDWDRAGSPLHF
TRBJ1-2 | NA | NA | TRBV7-2 | TGTGCCAGCAGCTTTAATCCAGGAAATGGAGGCTACACCTTC | CASSFNPGNGGYTF
TRBJ1-4 | NA | NA | TRBV30 | TGTGCCTGGAGCAAATCAACTAATGAAAAACTGTTTTTT | CAWSKSTNEKLFF
TRBJ2-3 | NA | TRBD2 | TRBV5-4 | TGTGCCAGCAGCCCGAGGACCCTAGCGGGGGGGCTCTCGCGGATAGATACGCAGTATTTT | CASSPRTLAGGLSRIDTQYF
TRBJ1-5 | NA | NA | TRBV30 | TGTGCCTGGTCCAAAATTAGCAATCAGCCCCAGCATTTT | CAWSKISNQPQHF
TRBJ1-2 | few | TRBD1 | TRBV7-2 | TGTGCCAGCAGTCCAGCGACAGGGAACAACTATGGCTACACCTTC | CASSPATGNNYGYTF
TRBJ1-1 | NA | NA | TRBV6-6 | TGTGCCAGCACCCTCAGGGGACAGAACACTGAAGCTTTCTTT | CASTLRGQNTEAFF
TRBJ2-7 | NA | TRBD2 | TRBV10-3 | TGTGCCACCGGACTAGCGGGGGGCTCCAACGAGCAGTACTTC | CATGLAGGSNEQYF
TRBJ1-2 | NA | NA | TRBV6-6 | TGTGCCGGGCGGGAGGTGAGCGGCTACACCTTC | CAGREVSGYTF
TRBJ2-1 | NA | TRBD2 | TRBV20-1 | TGCAGTGCCAGGGACTATAATGAGCAGTTCTTC | CSARDYNEQFF
TRBJ1-1 | NA | NA | TRBV10-3 | TGCGCCATCGCGCAGGGATCCACTGAAGCTTTCTTT | CAIAQGSTEAFF
TRBJ1-2 | once | NA | TRBV5-1 | TGCGCCAGCAGCCCGGACAGCCTTTATGGCTACACCTTC | CASSPDSLYGYTF
TRBJ2-7 | NA | TRBD1 | TRBV6-5 | TGTGCCAGCAGTCCCCAGGGGGCCCTTCGGAACGAGCAGTACTTC | CASSPQGALRNEQYF
TRBJ2-7 | NA | NA | TRBV2 | TGTGCCAGCAGTGCGCGACCGGGGAGCTCCTACGAGCAGTACTTC | CASSARPGSSYEQYF
TRBJ1-2 | NA | TRBD1 | TRBV15 | TGTGCCACCAGCACAGACAGGGGGGTCGGTGGCTACACCTTC | CATSTDRGVGGYTF